This is a list of T cell receptor beta chains from one sample in a study of T cells in Graves' hyperthyroidism and ophthalmopathy. Via MiXCR, TCRdb re-called the multiplex PCR reads, giving one row per CDR3 protein. Here the sample spans over 250,000 distinct CDR3 sequences, about 18% being singletons. Source material: blood. The receptor set was obtained from an older woman with Graves' ophthalmopathy. CDR3s include the opening cysteine and the closing phenylalanine or tryptophan. Each record gives: CDR3 length, D gene, V gene, clone size, J gene, CDR3 protein, CDR3 DNA. The D gene is left open where the match is weak. Some rows have no size entry. The others give once, few or many, or a class for an expanded clone.

>12|.|TRBV27|many|TRBJ1-5
CASSFLNQPQHF
TGTGCCAGCAGTTTCCTAAATCAGCCCCAGCATTTT
>18|TRBD2|TRBV7-3|many|TRBJ2-1
CASSLQAPTSGSSDEQFF
TGTGCCAGCAGCTTACAAGCTCCCACTAGCGGGAGTAGCGATGAGCAGTTCTTC
>13|.|TRBV3-1|.|TRBJ2-2
CASSRLYTGELFF
TGTGCCAGCAGCCGGTTATACACCGGGGAGCTGTTTTTT
>17|TRBD1|TRBV7-2|many|TRBJ2-4
CASNFSVDRSAKNIQYF
TGTGCCAGCAACTTCTCAGTGGACAGGTCGGCCAAAAACATTCAGTACTTC
>13|.|TRBV6-1|many|TRBJ1-1
CASSATILTGAFF
TGTGCCAGCAGCGCGACCATCCTAACGGGAGCTTTCTTT
>16|.|TRBV7-3|.|TRBJ2-1
CASSEGPTRAAYEQFF
TGTGCCAGCAGTGAAGGTCCGACTCGTGCGGCCTACGAGCAGTTCTTC
>14|.|TRBV20-1|.|TRBJ2-7
CSARTPGASYEQYF
TGCAGTGCTAGGACCCCGGGAGCCTCCTACGAGCAGTACTTC
>13|.|TRBV7-2|many|TRBJ1-2
CASSTGPSYGYTF
TGTGCCAGCAGCACTGGCCCTTCCTATGGCTACACCTTC
>16|TRBD1|TRBV6-1|many|TRBJ2-7
CASTIDRGKRWGEQYF
TGTGCCAGCACCATAGACAGGGGCAAAAGGTGGGGCGAGCAGTACTTC
>16|.|TRBV5-1|.|TRBJ1-6
CASSLETSRGNSPLHF
TGCGCCAGCAGTTTGGAAACCTCACGGGGGAATTCACCCCTCCACTTT
>16|.|TRBV6-4|.|TRBJ2-6
CASSEFGQSGANVLTF
TGTGCCAGCAGTGAATTCGGACAGTCTGGGGCCAACGTCCTGACTTTC
>14|.|TRBV5-1|.|TRBJ2-5
CASSLQQPEETQYF
TGCGCCAGCAGCTTGCAACAACCCGAAGAGACCCAGTACTTC
>13|.|TRBV2|.|TRBJ2-7
CASRTASSYEQYF
TGTGCCAGCCGGACTGCTAGCTCCTACGAGCAGTACTTC
>12|.|TRBV11-2|many|TRBJ2-3
CASSAGTDTQYF
TGTGCCAGCAGCGCCGGCACAGATACGCAGTATTTT
>13|TRBD1|TRBV7-2|many|TRBJ2-1
CASRDRGWNEQFF
TGTGCCAGCCGGGACAGGGGATGGAATGAGCAGTTCTTC
>16|TRBD2|TRBV3-1|many|TRBJ2-1
CASSQVLRSGVNEQFF
TGTGCCAGCAGCCAAGTCTTGCGGAGCGGGGTTAATGAGCAGTTCTTC
>13|.|TRBV7-2|many|TRBJ1-5
CASREATGQPQHF
TGTGCCAGCAGAGAGGCGACGGGGCAGCCCCAGCATTTT
>12|.|TRBV5-8|few|TRBJ2-7
CASSLDSGQKDF
TGTGCCAGCAGCTTGGATTCAGGACAGAAGGACTTC
>14|TRBD1|TRBV12-5|.|TRBJ2-7
CASSLGTGDVEQYF
TGTGCTAGTTCCCTGGGGACAGGGGACGTTGAGCAGTACTTC
>12|.|TRBV12-3/TRBV12-4|many|TRBJ1-4
CASSTQYEKLFF
TGTGCCAGCAGTACCCAATATGAAAAACTGTTTTTT
>15|.|TRBV27|many|TRBJ2-7
CASSTRGGGTYEQYF
TGTGCCAGCAGTACCAGGGGGGGTGGGACCTACGAGCAGTACTTC
>14|.|TRBV20-1|.|TRBJ2-3
CSARPSDGTDTQYF
TGCAGTGCTAGACCCTCAGATGGCACAGATACGCAGTATTTT
>14|TRBD1|TRBV6-2/TRBV6-3|many|TRBJ2-7
CASRGTTGTYEQYF
TGTGCCAGCAGGGGGACGACAGGGACCTACGAGCAGTACTTC
>13|TRBD1|TRBV7-2|many|TRBJ1-2
CASSQRQGGGYTF
TGTGCCAGCAGCCAAAGACAGGGCGGCGGCTACACCTTC
>14|.|TRBV18|many|TRBJ2-1
CASSPSAGYNEQFF
TGTGCCAGCTCACCGTCGGCGGGGTACAATGAGCAGTTCTTC
>12|.|TRBV30|many|TRBJ2-1
CAWIPRGDEQFF
TGTGCCTGGATCCCCCGGGGCGATGAGCAGTTCTTC
>16|.|TRBV27|.|TRBJ2-6
CATTSRMSSGTNVLTF
TGTGCCACCACATCACGGATGAGCTCTGGGACCAACGTCCTGACTTTC
>14|.|TRBV7-2|.|TRBJ1-3
CASAAGFFGNTIYF
TGTGCCAGCGCCGCAGGGTTTTTCGGAAACACCATATATTTT
>15|TRBD2|TRBV18|many|TRBJ2-7
CASSPGTTRSYEQYF
TGTGCCAGCTCACCGGGGACTACCCGCTCCTACGAGCAGTACTTC
>13|.|TRBV6-5|many|TRBJ1-5
CASSYSEEQPQHF
TGTGCCAGCAGTTACTCCGAGGAACAGCCCCAGCATTTT
>14|TRBD2|TRBV6-1|few|TRBJ2-5
CASSWTSGGETQYF
TGTGCCAGCAGTTGGACTAGCGGGGGAGAGACCCAGTACTTC
>17|TRBD1|TRBV6-1|.|TRBJ1-2
CASSRRSTRDRNYGYTF
TGTGCCAGCAGTCGCCGGTCAACCAGGGACAGAAACTATGGCTACACCTTC
>16|TRBD1|TRBV5-5|many|TRBJ1-2
CASSLALGQGLYGYTF
TGTGCCAGCAGCTTGGCGCTCGGACAGGGTCTCTATGGCTACACCTTC
>15|TRBD2|TRBV6-1|many|TRBJ2-3
CASRMTSSRLDTQYF
TGTGCCAGCAGGATGACTAGCTCCCGGCTAGATACGCAGTATTTT
>13|.|TRBV11-2|many|TRBJ2-7
CASSHLGLHEQYF
TGTGCCAGCAGCCATCTGGGACTTCACGAGCAGTACTTC
>14|TRBD1|TRBV9|.|TRBJ1-2
CASSGTGVVGGYTF
TGTGCCAGCAGCGGGACAGGGGTGGTCGGTGGCTACACCTTC
>19|TRBD1|TRBV9|.|TRBJ1-1
CASSVGGRVGDRENTEAFF
TGTGCCAGCAGCGTAGGGGGGAGGGTTGGGGACAGAGAGAACACTGAAGCTTTCTTT
>14|.|TRBV19|.|TRBJ1-5
CASSNRDLSQPQHF
TGTGCCAGTAGTAACCGGGACCTTAGTCAGCCCCAGCATTTT
>13|.|TRBV12-3/TRBV12-4|few|TRBJ1-1
CATGGGTNTEAFF
TGTGCCACCGGAGGAGGGACCAACACTGAAGCTTTCTTT
>14|.|TRBV6-1|.|TRBJ2-7
CASSEYPQGYEQYF
TGTGCCAGCAGTGAATACCCCCAGGGGTACGAGCAGTACTTC
>13|.|TRBV5-1|many|TRBJ1-2
CASSRYESYGYTF
TGCGCCAGCAGCAGATACGAGTCCTATGGCTACACCTTC
>13|.|TRBV29-1|many|TRBJ2-1
CSVEELRDSEQFF
TGCAGCGTTGAAGAATTGCGGGATAGTGAGCAGTTCTTC
>13|.|TRBV6-2/TRBV6-3|few|TRBJ2-1
CASMRDPYNEQFF
TGTGCCAGCATGCGTGACCCCTACAATGAGCAGTTCTTC
>15|.|TRBV7-2|many|TRBJ2-7
CASSFNFGQSYEQYF
TGTGCCAGCAGCTTTAATTTCGGACAATCTTACGAGCAGTACTTC
>14|.|TRBV20-1|few|TRBJ2-7
CSASTLIPAYEQYF
TGCAGTGCTAGCACGCTAATCCCAGCCTACGAGCAGTACTTC
>10|.|TRBV3-1|many|TRBJ2-1
CASGHDEQFF
TGTGCCAGCGGTCACGATGAGCAGTTCTTC
>15|.|TRBV20-1|many|TRBJ1-5
CSARPWGGSWQPQHF
TGCAGTGCTAGACCCTGGGGCGGTTCATGGCAGCCCCAGCATTTT
>14|TRBD1|TRBV3-1|many|TRBJ1-5
CASSPRQGEQPQHF
TGTGCCAGCAGCCCCCGACAGGGTGAACAGCCCCAGCATTTT
>16|.|TRBV20-1|.|TRBJ2-2
CSALPGLQPNTGELFF
TGCAGTGCTCTGCCGGGGCTACAACCGAACACCGGGGAGCTGTTTTTT
>14|.|TRBV18|few|TRBJ1-1
CASSPRQTNTEAFF
TGTGCCAGCTCACCAAGACAGACGAACACTGAAGCTTTCTTT
>13|.|TRBV20-1|many|TRBJ1-2
CSALGSLGYGYTF
TGCAGTGCCCTCGGGAGCCTTGGGTATGGCTACACCTTC
>14|.|TRBV18|many|TRBJ1-1
CASSPPSVNTEAFF
TGTGCCAGCTCACCACCGTCCGTGAACACTGAAGCTTTCTTT